This TCR beta chain was obtained from a study of blood T cell repertoires in COVID-19 (dated by TCRdb to 2020 to 2022). Concerning the study at large: The collaborator samples originated in the United States, Italy and Spain and spanned the acute and convalescent phases of COVID-19. The material from the prospective study consisted of cDNA or gDNA derived from T cells, B-cell-depleted T cells, or PBMCs. Deeply sampled blood TCRbeta repertoires from subjects exposed to, actively infected with, or recovered from COVID-19 were included in the dataset. The repertoires were made available in a free public database intended to serve as a resource for research on the immune response to SARS-CoV-2. Samples were obtained from the ongoing ImmuneRACE study (first 160 participants) and from about 1,300 subjects provided by 6 global collaborators. Sample metadata almost always included a de-identified subject ID, COVID-19 status, age in years and sex. Where available, HLA class I and class II types were obtained from metadata supplied by the sample provider rather than from assay-based typing. The research as a whole found: The quantity of clinical and demographic metadata differed by source and by participant and was supplied without curation.

TCRbeta CDR3 regions were amplified from genomic DNA using the immunoSEQ Assay, a bias-controlled multiplex PCR. In the original analysis: Within the assay, amplification of reference gene primers was used to estimate how many nucleated cells each sample contained. To quantify the absolute abundance of each unique TCRbeta CDR3 rearrangement, sequence reads were collapsed and filtered. For each sample, productive Simpson clonality was calculated by taking the square root of Simpson's diversity index across productive rearrangements. TCRdb provides this immuneACCESS table in a form limited to in-frame rearrangements. Some clones are lacking; in checked studies, under half of them reflect an unresolved V gene, and why the rest are absent is not known. V and J calls plus clone size are reproduced from that table; the DNA served to infer D and trimming. This sample has 200,000 to 250,000 clones in its table, and roughly 85% of those were observed once. About 2.4% of the sample lies in the top ten.

The CDR3 covers 14 residues, taking in both the cysteine and the phenylalanine. The sequence is cut down to CDR3 DNA, 42 bases in frame from base 1. CDR1 and CDR2, per the germline V gene, are SNHLY and FYNNEI. V and J are trimmed by 3 bases and 2 bases, and the gene matches miss 2 bases of the junction. Concerning this clone itself: Its antigen is not yet known. Base qualities are missing; no much larger clone stands one base away.

At one collaborating source in Seattle, patients were enrolled during active infection and were followed longitudinally through the course of disease. The collaborating institutions used their own protocols to collect whole blood in K2EDTA tubes. For TCRbeta analysis, collaborators shipped samples in one of three forms: frozen whole blood, isolated PBMCs, or DNA extracted from either of those sample types. The sequencing sample was made of peripheral blood. The V and J genes are TRBV2 and TRBJ2-3; TRBD2 lines up with 7 middle nucleotides. The clonotype comes from a woman between 65 and 79 years old with COVID-19, enrolled during active disease. The DNA is as follows: TGTGCCAGCAGTGACACTAGCGACACAGATACGCAGTATTTT. Its amino acids are CASSDTSDTDTQYF.